One T cell receptor (beta chain) is described in this entry. Its specific antigen is unknown. Base qualities are not recorded, but no much larger clone differs from it by a single base. This record comes from a study of blood T cell repertoires in COVID-19 (dated by TCRdb to the early 2020s). For the study in its entirety: Collaborator samples came from the United States, Italy and Spain and covered acute and convalescent phases of COVID-19. The material from the prospective study consisted of cDNA or gDNA derived from T cells, B-cell-depleted T cells, or PBMCs. Deeply sampled blood TCRbeta repertoires from subjects exposed to, actively infected with, or recovered from COVID-19 were included in the dataset. The repertoires were released in a freely available public database meant as a resource for research on the immune response to SARS-CoV-2. Samples were obtained from the ongoing ImmuneRACE study (first 160 participants) and from 1,254 subjects provided by 6 global collaborators. A de-identified subject ID, COVID-19 status, age in years and sex were almost always included in the sample metadata. Where available, HLA class I and class II types were taken from metadata supplied by the sample provider and were not determined by assay-based typing.

At one collaborating source in Seattle, patients were enrolled during active infection and were followed longitudinally through the course of disease. Whole blood was collected in K2EDTA tubes by collaborating institutions according to the institutions' own protocols. Collaborator samples were shipped for TCRbeta analysis as frozen whole blood, isolated PBMCs, or DNA extracted from either sample type. TCRbeta CDR3 regions were amplified from genomic DNA by means of the immunoSEQ Assay, a bias-controlled multiplex PCR. Processing in the source paper ran as follows. Nucleated cell counts per sample were estimated from amplification of reference gene primers within the assay. To quantify the absolute abundance of each unique TCRbeta CDR3 rearrangement, sequence reads were collapsed and filtered. For each sample, productive Simpson clonality was calculated as the square root of Simpson's diversity index across productive rearrangements. The source is immuneACCESS, and TCRdb retained only in-frame sequences with V and J called. Part of the clones is not carried over; for the studies checked, unresolved V genes explain less than half of this, and the remainder is unexplained. V and J calls and clone size follow that table, whereas D and trimming were derived from the DNA. This sample is represented by approximately 79,000 clones; approximately 80% of them were singletons. Around 13% of the sample is held by the ten biggest clonotypes.

Broader findings and caveats from the paper: How much clinical and demographic metadata was included differed by source and by participant, and the metadata was provided uncurated.

V is reduced by 0 bases and J by 14 bases, leaving a spacing of 20 bases between them. Its CDR3 holds 16 amino acids, cysteine through phenylalanine. Only CDR3 DNA remains: 48 bases, in frame from the first base. The germline V gene yields SGHDN for CDR1 and FVKESK for CDR2. In this chain, TRBV14 is recombined with TRBJ1-6; TRBD1 is a weak D gene call, 6 bases matching. Sequenced sample: peripheral blood. The sequence was collected from a man aged 45 to 65 with COVID-19, enrolled during active disease. The CDR3: CASSQDTQGVGSALHF. The nucleotides are TGTGCCAGCAGCCAAGATACACAGGGCGTGGGATCGGCCCTCCACTTT.